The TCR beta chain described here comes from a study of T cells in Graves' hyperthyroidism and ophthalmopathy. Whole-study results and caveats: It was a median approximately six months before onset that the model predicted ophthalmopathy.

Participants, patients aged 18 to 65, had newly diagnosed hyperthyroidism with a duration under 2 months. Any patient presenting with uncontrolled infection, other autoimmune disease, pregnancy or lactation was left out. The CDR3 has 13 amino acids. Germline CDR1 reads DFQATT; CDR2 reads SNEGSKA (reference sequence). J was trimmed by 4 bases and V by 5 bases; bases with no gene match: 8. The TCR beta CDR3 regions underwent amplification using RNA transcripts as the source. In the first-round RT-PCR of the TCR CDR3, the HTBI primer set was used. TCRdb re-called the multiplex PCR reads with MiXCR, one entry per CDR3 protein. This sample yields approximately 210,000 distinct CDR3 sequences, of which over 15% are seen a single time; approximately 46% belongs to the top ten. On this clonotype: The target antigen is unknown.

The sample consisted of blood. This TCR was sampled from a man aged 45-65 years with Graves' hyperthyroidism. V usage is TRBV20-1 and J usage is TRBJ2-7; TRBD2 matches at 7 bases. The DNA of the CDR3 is TGCAGTGCTCCTAAAGCGGGGTCTTACGAGCAGTACTTC. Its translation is CSAPKAGSYEQYF.